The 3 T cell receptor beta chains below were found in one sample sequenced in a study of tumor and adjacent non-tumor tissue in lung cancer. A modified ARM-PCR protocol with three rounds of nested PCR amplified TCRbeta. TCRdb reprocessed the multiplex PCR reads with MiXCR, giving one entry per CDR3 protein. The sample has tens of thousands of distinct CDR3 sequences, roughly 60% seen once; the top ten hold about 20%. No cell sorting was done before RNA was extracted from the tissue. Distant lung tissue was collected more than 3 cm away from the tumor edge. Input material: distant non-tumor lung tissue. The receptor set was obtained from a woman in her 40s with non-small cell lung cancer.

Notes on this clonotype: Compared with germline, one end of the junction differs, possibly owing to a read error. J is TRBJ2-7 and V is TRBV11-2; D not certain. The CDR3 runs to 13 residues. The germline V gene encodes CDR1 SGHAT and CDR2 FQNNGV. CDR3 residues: CSSCRFPSYEQYF. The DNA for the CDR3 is TGTTCCAGCTGTCGGTTTCCCTCCTACGAGCAGTACTTC.

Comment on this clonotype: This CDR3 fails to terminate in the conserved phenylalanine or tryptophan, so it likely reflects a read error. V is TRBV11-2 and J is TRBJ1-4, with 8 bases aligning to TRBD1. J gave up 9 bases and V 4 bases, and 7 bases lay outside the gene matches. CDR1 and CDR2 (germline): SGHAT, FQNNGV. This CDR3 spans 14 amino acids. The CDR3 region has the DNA TGTGCCAGCAGCTCAGGACAGGGCTATCAAAAACTGTTTTCT. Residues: CASSSGQGYQKLFS.

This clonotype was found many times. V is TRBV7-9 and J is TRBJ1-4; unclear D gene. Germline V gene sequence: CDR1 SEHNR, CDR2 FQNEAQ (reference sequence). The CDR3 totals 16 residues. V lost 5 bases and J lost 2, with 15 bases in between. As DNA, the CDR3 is TGTGCCAGCAGCCCGGTACTCCTAGGCACTAATGAAAAACTGTTTTTT. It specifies CASSPVLLGTNEKLFF.